What follows are 11 T cell receptor beta chains derived from one specimen sequenced in a study of T cells in Graves' hyperthyroidism and ophthalmopathy. Amplification targeted TCR beta CDR3 regions from RNA transcripts. HTBI primers drove first-round RT-PCR of the TCR CDR3. Each CDR3 protein is one row after TCRdb ran MiXCR on the multiplex PCR reads. The table shows about 290,000 distinct CDR3 sequences, with around 19% occurring only once. Sequenced input: blood. These receptor sequences come from a man aged 50 to 59 with Graves' ophthalmopathy.

This clonotype occurred a few times. The chain combines TRBV20-1 with TRBJ2-3, with D possibly being TRBD2 (6 bases). CDR3 length equals 14 residues. V was shortened by 7 bases and J by 2 bases, with 16 bases between the two germline ends. CDR1 is DFQATT, CDR2 SNEGSKA, per germline (reference sequence). CDR3 loop: CSGGASDITDTQYF. In DNA form, the CDR3 reads TGCAGTGGAGGGGCTAGCGACATCACAGATACGCAGTATTTT.

This clonotype showed up many times. The chain has TRBV5-6 and TRBJ2-1; D gene unclear. The CDR3 totals 12 residues. Trimming left V 4 bases short and J 8 bases short, with 10 bases between. Germline-derived CDR1 and CDR2 are SGHDT and YYEEEE. CDR3 DNA: TGTGCCAGCAGCGCCCTAGGGTATGAGCAGTTCTTC. Its protein product is CASSALGYEQFF.

In its sample, this clonotype was seen many times. The rearrangement joins TRBV5-1 to TRBJ2-7; D is possibly TRBD2 (6 bases). This CDR3 comprises 15 residues. CDR1 and CDR2 (germline): SGHRS, YFSETQ. Trimming cost V 4 bases and J 0 bases, with 14 bases left between them. In DNA form, the CDR3 reads TGCGCCAGCAGCAGAAGCGGGTCCAGCTCCTACGAGCAGTACTTC. The encoded protein is CASSRSGSSSYEQYF.

This clonotype was counted at least ten times. The chain links TRBV2 to TRBJ2-1; 11 nucleotides line up with TRBD2. The V segment lost 4 bases and the J segment 5 bases; nucleotides outside the gene matches: 4. The V gene's germline CDR1 is SNHLY and CDR2 FYNNEI. The length of the CDR3 is 15 residues. For the CDR3, the DNA is TGTGCCAGCAGTGGTAGCGGGAGGGGGAACAATGAGCAGTTCTTC. Protein: CASSGSGRGNNEQFF.

The sample holds many counts of this clonotype. The chain carries TRBV3-1 and TRBJ2-3, with unresolved D. This CDR3 is built from 13 residues. The V gene lost 2 bases and the J gene lost 5 bases, with 8 bases spanning the gap. Per the germline V gene, CDR1 is LGHDT and CDR2 is YNNKEL (reference sequence). CDR3 region: CASSQISQDTQYF. In DNA form, the CDR3 reads TGTGCCAGCAGCCAAATTAGCCAAGATACGCAGTATTTT.

The genes are TRBV2 and TRBJ2-7, with 13 bases matching TRBD2. Germline V gene lookup returns CDR1 SNHLY and CDR2 FYNNEI. V shed 4 bases and J 6 bases; nucleotides not matched to a gene: 0. CDR3 length: 13 residues. CDR3 region: CASSGLAGGEQYF. The CDR3 nucleotides are TGTGCCAGCAGTGGACTAGCGGGAGGCGAGCAGTACTTC.

This clonotype was found a few times. The chain carries TRBV20-1 and TRBJ2-2; 9 positions match TRBD1. The CDR3 is made up of 13 amino acids. V lost 6 bases and J lost 6; bases outside the gene matches: 5. Germline values: CDR1 DFQATT, CDR2 SNEGSKA (reference sequence). The CDR3 sequence is CSAPGQGAGELFF. CDR3 DNA sequence: TGCAGTGCCCCGGGACAGGGAGCCGGGGAGCTGTTTTTT.

This clonotype was seen many times. The chain joins TRBV9 to TRBJ2-7; the match to TRBD2 covers 9 bases. With V trimmed by 1 base and J by 5 bases, 4 bases remained unmatched. The germline V gene encodes CDR1 SGDLS and CDR2 YYNGEE. The CDR3 is made up of 14 amino acids. CDR3 DNA: TGTGCCAGCAGCGTAAGTAGCGGGAGCGACGAGCAGTACTTC. This codes for CASSVSSGSDEQYF.

Only a few counts were recorded for this clonotype. The V call is TRBV12-3 or TRBV12-4, the J call TRBJ2-7; tentatively, D is TRBD2 (6 bases). This CDR3 contains 18 residues. V was shortened by 1 base and J by 3 bases, with 22 bases between the two germline ends. This CDR3 reads CASSLEGTWRDALYEQYF. In DNA, the CDR3 is TGTGCCAGCAGTTTAGAGGGGACCTGGCGGGACGCCCTCTACGAGCAGTACTTC.

This chain uses TRBV7-3 with TRBJ1-1, with D perhaps TRBD1 (5 bases). With 2 bases removed from V and 1 base from J, the gap between germline ends came to 8 bases. The CDR3 spans 14 residues. From germline, CDR1 is SGHTA and CDR2 FQGTGA. DNA of the CDR3: TGTGCCAGCAGCTTACAGGGTAAGAACACTGAAGCTTTCTTT. It is translated as CASSLQGKNTEAFF.

This clonotype was counted ten times or more. The rearrangement links TRBV28 to TRBJ2-3; 10 bases are a match to TRBD2. The germline V gene has CDR1 MDHEN and CDR2 SYDVKM. V shed 6 bases, J shed 3 bases, and the junction held 6 bases outside the gene matches. CDR3 length equals 15 residues. The DNA of the CDR3 is TGTGCCAGCAGCCCCCTAGCGGGAGTAACAGATACGCAGTATTTT. Encoded protein: CASSPLAGVTDTQYF.